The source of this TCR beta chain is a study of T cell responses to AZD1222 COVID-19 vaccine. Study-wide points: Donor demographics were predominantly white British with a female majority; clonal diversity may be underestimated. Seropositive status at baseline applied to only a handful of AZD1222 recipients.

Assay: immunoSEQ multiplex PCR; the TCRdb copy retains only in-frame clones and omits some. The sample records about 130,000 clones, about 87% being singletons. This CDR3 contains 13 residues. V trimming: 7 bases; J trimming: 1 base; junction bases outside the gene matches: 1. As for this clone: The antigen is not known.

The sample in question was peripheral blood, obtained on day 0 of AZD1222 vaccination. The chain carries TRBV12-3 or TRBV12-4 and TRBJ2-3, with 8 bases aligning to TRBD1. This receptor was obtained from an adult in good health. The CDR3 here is CASKTGGTDTQYF. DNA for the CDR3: TGTGCCAGCAAGACAGGGGGCACAGATACGCAGTATTTT.